The 16 T cell receptor beta chains given below trace back to one sample, sequenced in a study of blood T cell repertoires in COVID-19. Repertoires were generated with immunoSEQ multiplex PCR, while TCRdb's copy carries only in-frame clones and drops some. Among about 85,000 clones listed, around four fifths were seen once. The material sequenced was peripheral blood. The receptors were gathered from a man between 65 and 85 years old with acute or convalescent COVID-19.

The chain links TRBV15 to TRBJ1-2; a possible D gene is TRBD1 (5 bases). Germline CDR1 and CDR2: LNHNV and YYDKDF (reference sequence). The CDR3 contains 14 residues. Trimming pared 1 base from V and 0 bases from J, leaving 6 bases between. The CDR3 loop reads CATSRGGSNYGYTF. CDR3 coding DNA: TGTGCCACCAGCAGAGGGGGCTCTAACTATGGCTACACCTTC.

CDR3 amino acids: CASSPIAGGRYNEQFF. The DNA of the CDR3 is TGCGCCAGCAGCCCCATAGCGGGGGGGCGGTACAATGAGCAGTTCTTC. The V gene is TRBV4-1, the J gene TRBJ2-1, with 11 bases identical to TRBD2. CDR1 MGHRA and CDR2 YSYEKL come from the germline V gene. The V segment lost 4 bases and the J segment 4 bases; nucleotides outside the gene matches: 6. The CDR3 consists of 16 residues.

The rearrangement joins TRBV18 to TRBJ1-5, with TRBD1 matching 10 bases. The CDR3 is 14 amino acids. Unmatched junction bases numbered 5, after V lost 3 bases and J lost 9 bases. In germline, CDR1 is KGHSH, CDR2 LQKENI. CDR3 sequence reads: CASSPDRGLGPQHF. DNA for the CDR3: TGTGCCAGCTCACCCGACAGGGGGCTGGGGCCCCAGCATTTT.

V and J are TRBV21-1 and TRBJ1-4; the DNA was not compared with TRBD1, the D call given in the table. TRBV21-1 is shown as a pseudogene. The CDR3 is 17 residues long. The CDR3 reads CASSKEDRMRPNEKLFF. Written as DNA, the CDR3 is TGTGCCAGCAGCAAAGAAGACAGGATGAGGCCTAATGAAAAACTGTTTTTT.

CDR3 region: CASSLTSGWSTDTQYF. In DNA, the CDR3 is TGTGCCAGCAGCTTGACTAGCGGATGGAGCACAGATACGCAGTATTTT. The V gene is TRBV11-2, the J gene TRBJ2-3, with 9 bases matching TRBD2. The CDR3 contains 16 residues. V lost 3 bases to trimming and J lost 0 bases; unmatched junction nucleotides: 4. Germline V lookup: CDR1 SGHAT, CDR2 FQNNGV. The entire variable domain, with the rest obtained from reference TRBV11-2 and TRBJ2-3, is as follows: EAGVAQSPRYKIIEKRQSVAFWCNPISGHATLYWYQQILGQGPKLLIQFQNNGVVDDSQLPKDRFSAERLKGVDSTLKIQPAKLEDSAVYLCASSLTSGWSTDTQYFGPGTRLTVL.

The chain is built from TRBV19 and TRBJ2-5; 7 bases map to TRBD1. CDR1 LNHDA and CDR2 SQIVND come from the germline V gene (reference sequence). V gave up 4 bases and J gave up 1 base; unmatched junction bases: 12. This CDR3 comprises 17 residues. CDR3 in DNA: TGTGCCAGTAGTAAATTTTTTTTCCGGACAGGCCAAGAGACCCAGTACTTC. Translating it yields CASSKFFFRTGQETQYF. Together with reference TRBV19 and TRBJ2-5, the CDR3 gives the full variable domain: DGGITQSPKYLFRKEGQNVTLSCEQNLNHDAMYWYRQDPGQGLRLIYYSQIVNDFQKGDIAEGYSVSREKKESFPLTVTSAQKNPTAFYLCASSKFFFRTGQETQYFGPGTRLLVL.

The chain couples TRBV18 to TRBJ1-6; no reliable D call. Germline CDR1 is KGHSH and CDR2 is LQKENI. Deletions cut 3 bases from V and 10 bases from J, with 19 bases between. The CDR3 is 16 amino acids. As DNA, the CDR3 is TGTGCCAGCTCACCGGGGAGTCCCGAGACTAGGTCACCCCTCCACTTT. Residues: CASSPGSPETRSPLHF.

The CDR3 is CASSASQGSGELFF. The CDR3 nucleotides are TGTGCCAGCAGTGCCTCTCAGGGGAGCGGGGAGCTGTTTTTT. This chain links TRBV6-4 with TRBJ2-2, with D tentatively TRBD1 (6 bases). The CDR3 loop spans 14 amino acids. V gave up 4 bases and J gave up 7 bases, with 13 bases separating them. Germline V lookup: CDR1 MRHNA, CDR2 SNTAGT.

The rearrangement joins TRBV27 to TRBJ2-2; D gene unclear. Germline loops: CDR1 MNHEY, CDR2 SMNVEV (reference sequence). V lost 2 bases to trimming and J lost 1 base, with 5 bases between them. The CDR3 runs 14 residues. The CDR3 nucleotides are TGTGCCAGCAGTTTAGTCCTGAACACCGGGGAGCTGTTTTTT. Its protein is CASSLVLNTGELFF.

The chain employs TRBV7-2 and TRBJ1-1; D is possibly TRBD1 (5 bases). V was pared by 5 bases and J by 1 base, with 17 bases between. The CDR3 length is 16 residues. Germline V lookup: CDR1 SGHTA, CDR2 FQGNSA. The CDR3 sequence: CASSLAWGRRNTEAFF. The CDR3 DNA reads TGTGCCAGCAGCCTCGCTTGGGGCAGACGGAACACTGAAGCTTTCTTT.

The V call is TRBV5-1, the J call TRBJ2-5; weak D call: TRBD2 (5 bases). The ends were cut back, 4 bases at V and 5 bases at J, with 9 bases in the middle. Per the germline V gene, CDR1 is SGHRS and CDR2 is YFSETQ. The CDR3 contains 12 residues. The CDR3 reads CASSLGMETQYF. The DNA of the CDR3 is TGCGCCAGCAGCCTCGGGATGGAGACCCAGTACTTC.

The chain combines TRBV4-1 with TRBJ1-2; D uncertain. The CDR3 consists of 14 residues. Germline V gene lookup returns CDR1 MGHRA and CDR2 YSYEKL. The V end lost 1 base, the J end lost 1 base, and 7 bases lay between the germline ends. The CDR3 nucleotides read TGCGCCAGCAGCCAAGCAGTGGTTAACTATGGCTACACCTTC. It encodes CASSQAVVNYGYTF.

The chain uses TRBV5-1 and TRBJ2-5; D is possibly TRBD2 (7 bases). The germline V and J ends were trimmed by 4 bases and 1 base, with 14 bases remaining between them. The germline gives CDR1 SGHRS, CDR2 YFSETQ. CDR3 length equals 15 residues. DNA of the CDR3: TGCGCCAGCAGCCAACAGGGAGGGGGCCAAGAGACCCAGTACTTC. As protein: CASSQQGGGQETQYF.

The chain carries TRBV29-1 and TRBJ2-2, with a weak D call TRBD2 (6 bases). This CDR3 has 14 amino acids. Trimming cost V 7 bases and J 4 bases, with 16 bases left between them. CDR1 is SQVTM, CDR2 ANQGSEA, per germline. The CDR3 loop is CSGGDPRGTGELFF. The CDR3 DNA reads TGCAGCGGGGGGGACCCCCGGGGCACCGGGGAGCTGTTTTTT.

The V and J genes are TRBV27 and TRBJ1-5, with D unclear. The ends were cut back, 5 bases at V and 5 bases at J, with 10 bases in the middle. The CDR3 sequence is 13 residues long. The germline V gene has CDR1 MNHEY and CDR2 SMNVEV (reference sequence). CDR3 loop: CASSPYVDQPQHF. CDR3 DNA sequence: TGTGCCAGCAGTCCCTACGTCGATCAGCCCCAGCATTTT.

This clone was recorded a few times. This chain connects TRBV6-1 to TRBJ1-5, with 8 bases identical to TRBD1. V lost 4 bases and J lost 2; bases outside the gene matches: 7. This CDR3 has 16 residues. The germline CDR1 and CDR2 sequences are MNHNS and SASEGT. The CDR3, as DNA: TGTGCCAGCAGTGGACGGACAGGGAACGGCAATCAGCCCCAGCATTTT. This sequence encodes CASSGRTGNGNQPQHF.